A single sample gave rise to the 20 T cell receptor beta chains below, sequenced in a study of blood T cell repertoires in COVID-19 (dated by TCRdb to the early 2020s). Libraries were built with the immunoSEQ multiplex PCR assay. Imported from immuneACCESS, the table was reduced by TCRdb to in-frame sequences with V and J called. These copies leave out some clones; in studies compared against another copy, an unresolved V gene accounts for under half, and the cause of the remainder is not known. Recorded for this sample are about 160,000 clones; about four fifths of them occurred a single time. The top ten hold 8.1% of the sample. What was sequenced was peripheral blood. These receptors were taken from a woman aged 60-75 years with COVID-19, enrolled during active disease.

This chain joins TRBV5-4 and TRBJ2-2; D is uncertain. This CDR3 is 15 amino acids long. The ends were cut back, 3 bases at V and 0 bases at J, with 9 bases in the middle. Germline V gives CDR1 SGHNT, CDR2 YYREEE (reference sequence). The CDR3 DNA is TGTGCCAGCAGCTCCCGCGGCCCGAACACCGGGGAGCTGTTTTTT. Translated: CASSSRGPNTGELFF.

The chain links TRBV2 to TRBJ2-1; TRBD2 matches at 10 bases. This CDR3 region has 15 residues. The V gene end was trimmed by 6 bases and the J gene end by 2 bases; junction bases not matched to a gene: 4. Germline V gene lookup returns CDR1 SNHLY and CDR2 FYNNEI. For the CDR3, the DNA is TGTGCCAGCAGAATAGCGGGGGGTACCTACAATGAGCAGTTCTTC. Translating gives CASRIAGGTYNEQFF.

J is TRBJ1-1 and V is TRBV3-1 (or the pseudogene TRBV3-2), with a weak D call TRBD1 (5 bases). The CDR3 is made up of 14 amino acids. Germline CDR1 LGHDT, CDR2 YNNKEL (reference sequence). V was clipped by 2 bases and J by 4 bases, with 11 bases between them. The CDR3 region is CASSQPGGTTEAFF. Written as DNA, the CDR3 is TGTGCCAGCAGCCAACCCGGGGGAACCACTGAAGCTTTCTTT.

The rearrangement links TRBV28 to TRBJ1-3; D gene uncertain. CDR3 length: 10 residues. V was cut by 7 bases and J by 8 bases, with 6 bases left in between. CDR1 and CDR2 (germline): MDHEN, SYDVKM. The CDR3 sequence is CASIQDTIYF. The CDR3 nucleotides read TGTGCCAGCATCCAGGACACCATATATTTT.

The V gene is TRBV3-1 (or the pseudogene TRBV3-2), the J gene TRBJ2-5; D may be TRBD1 (6 bases). Germline-derived CDR1 and CDR2 are LGHDT and YNNKEL (reference sequence). The V end lost 0 bases, the J end lost 5 bases, and 10 bases lay between the germline ends. This CDR3 is built from 14 residues. Here the CDR3 DNA reads TGTGCCAGCAGCCAAGAAAGTACAGGGGAGACCCAGTACTTC. This translates into CASSQESTGETQYF.

The chain uses TRBV7-9 and TRBJ2-4, with 7 bases lining up with TRBD2. The V segment lost 4 bases and the J segment 1 base; nucleotides outside the gene matches: 7. Germline CDR1 is SEHNR and CDR2 is FQNEAQ (reference sequence). The CDR3 runs 16 residues. In DNA form, the CDR3 reads TGTGCCAGCAGCTCCTGGAGGCGGGAGGCCAAAAACATTCAGTACTTC. Its protein is CASSSWRREAKNIQYF.

The V gene is TRBV6-1, the J gene TRBJ1-2; D is ambiguous. CDR1 is MNHNS and CDR2 is SASEGT in the germline V gene. V was cut by 1 base and J by 3 bases, with 6 bases left in between. The CDR3 spans 13 residues. The CDR3 DNA follows: TGTGCCAGCAGTGAAGACTCCTACTATGGCTACACCTTC. This sequence encodes CASSEDSYYGYTF.

The CDR3: CASSFLGGKGNQPQHF. The CDR3 region has the DNA TGTGCCAGCAGTTTCTTAGGGGGCAAGGGCAATCAGCCCCAGCATTTT. The chain employs TRBV27 and TRBJ1-5; 7 bases fit TRBD1. Germline V gene data show CDR1 as MNHEY and CDR2 as SMNVEV (reference sequence). J gave up 2 bases and V 3 bases, and 7 bases lay outside the gene matches. The CDR3 consists of 16 residues.

A single count supports this clone. The chain couples TRBV15 to TRBJ1-5; D call uncertain. V was trimmed by 0 bases and J by 6 bases, leaving 6 bases between them. This CDR3 spans 13 amino acids. Germline V gene data show CDR1 as LNHNV and CDR2 as YYDKDF (reference sequence). CDR3 bases: TGTGCCACCAGCAGAGATCCCGGTCAGCCCCAGCATTTT. This sequence encodes CATSRDPGQPQHF.

V is TRBV5-1 and J is TRBJ1-4; 8 nucleotides agree with TRBD1. The CDR3 is 14 residues long. Germline CDR1 reads SGHRS; CDR2 reads YFSETQ. J was trimmed by 7 bases and V by 3 bases; bases with no gene match: 5. The CDR3 spells CASSSQGAGEKLFF. CDR3 DNA sequence: TGCGCCAGCAGCTCCCAGGGGGCGGGTGAAAAACTGTTTTTT.

The chain couples TRBV9 to TRBJ2-1, with TRBD2 identical over 11 bases. Germline V lookup: CDR1 SGDLS, CDR2 YYNGEE. The CDR3 runs to 14 residues. J gave up 9 bases and V 3 bases, and 5 bases lay outside the gene matches. The CDR3 DNA is TGTGCCAGCAGCGCTAGACTAGCGGGACGTGAGCAGTTCTTC. It codes for CASSARLAGREQFF. The full variable domain, rest sourced from reference TRBV9 and TRBJ2-1, is DSGVTQTPKHLITATGQRVTLRCSPRSGDLSVYWYQQSLDQGLQFLIQYYNGEERAKGNILERFSAQQFPDLHSELNLSSLELGDSALYFCASSARLAGREQFFGPGTRLTVL.

The sample holds one count of this clone. The chain combines TRBV5-1 with TRBJ1-1, with unresolved D. Germline values: CDR1 SGHRS, CDR2 YFSETQ. The V end was cut by 0 bases, the J end by 1 base, with 7 bases between. This CDR3 has 14 residues. The CDR3 nucleotides read TGCGCCAGCAGCTTGGACAGATCGAACACTGAAGCTTTCTTT. Translation gives CASSLDRSNTEAFF. The whole variable domain, filled in from reference TRBV5-1 and TRBJ1-1, reads KAGVTQTPRYLIKTRGQQVTLSCSPISGHRSVSWYQQTPGQGLQFLFEYFSETQRNKGNFPGRFSGRQFSNSRSEMNVSTLELGDSALYLCASSLDRSNTEAFFGQGTRLTVV.

In this sample, this clone turned up once. The chain employs TRBV11-2 and TRBJ1-5, with a weak D call TRBD1 (6 bases). Germline V gene data show CDR1 as SGHAT and CDR2 as FQNNGV. Trimming took off 3 bases at V and 6 bases at J, with 9 bases between the two ends. The CDR3 runs 13 residues. The CDR3 loop reads CASSFQGTQPQHF. In DNA, the CDR3 is TGTGCCAGCAGCTTCCAGGGGACTCAGCCCCAGCATTTT.

The gene calls are TRBV9 and TRBJ1-1, with 7 bases lining up with TRBD1. V was clipped by 3 bases and J by 3 bases; unmatched bases: 11. From germline, CDR1 is SGDLS and CDR2 YYNGEE. The CDR3 contains 16 residues. As DNA, the CDR3 is TGTGCCAGCAGCGAGTGGGAGACAGGGACGGACACTGAAGCTTTCTTT. Encoded protein: CASSEWETGTDTEAFF.

This clone was seen once. The chain recombines TRBV4-3 with TRBJ2-1; TRBD2 aligns across 12 bases. This CDR3 region has 19 residues. The V segment lost 0 bases and the J segment 0 bases; nucleotides outside the gene matches: 6. Germline CDR1 reads LGHNA; CDR2 reads YSLEER. The CDR3 loop is CASSQERLAGGPSYNEQFF. CDR3 bases: TGCGCCAGCAGCCAAGAACGGCTAGCGGGAGGGCCCTCCTACAATGAGCAGTTCTTC.

The rearrangement links TRBV20-1 to TRBJ2-1; D gene uncertain. Germline CDR1 and CDR2: DFQATT and SNEGSKA (reference sequence). There are 11 residues in the CDR3. Deletions cut 3 bases from V and 3 bases from J, with 3 bases between. CDR3 loop: CSASYYNEQFF. The CDR3 DNA sequence: TGCAGTGCTAGTTACTACAATGAGCAGTTCTTC.

This clone was observed many times. Other DNA sequences in this sample translate to the same CDR3. CDR3 in amino acids: CASSLNGLGNQPQHF. The CDR3 DNA is TGTGCCAGCAGTTTAAACGGTTTAGGCAATCAGCCCCAGCATTTT. The chain combines TRBV27 with TRBJ1-5; no clear D. Trimming pared 2 bases from V and 2 bases from J, leaving 10 bases between. This CDR3 spans 15 amino acids. The germline V gene encodes CDR1 MNHEY and CDR2 SMNVEV (reference sequence).

The V call is TRBV3-1 (or the pseudogene TRBV3-2), the J call TRBJ1-2, with 8 bases lining up with TRBD1. The CDR3 covers 13 residues. The trim removed 1 base at V and 8 bases at J, leaving 3 bases unmatched. Germline CDR1 reads LGHDT; CDR2 reads YNNKEL (reference sequence). The CDR3 nucleotides are TGTGCCAGCAGCCAAGGGACAGGGCGAGGCTACACCTTC. Amino acids: CASSQGTGRGYTF.

The chain carries TRBV6-1 and TRBJ1-5; D might be TRBD1 (5 bases). Germline lookup yields CDR1 MNHNS and CDR2 SASEGT. Trimming pared 2 bases from V and 5 bases from J, leaving 10 bases between. The CDR3 consists of 14 residues. As DNA, the CDR3 is TGTGCCAGCAGTGAATTCAGGGAGGATCAGCCCCAGCATTTT. Its translation is CASSEFREDQPQHF.

The CDR3 nucleotides read TGTGCCAGCAGCGTTGAGGGCTCTGGGGCCAACGTCCTGACTTTC. It specifies CASSVEGSGANVLTF. This chain links TRBV9 with TRBJ2-6, with D possibly TRBD2 on 5 matching bases. V lost 2 bases to trimming and J lost 0 bases, with 6 bases between them. This CDR3 is built from 15 residues. Germline values: CDR1 SGDLS, CDR2 YYNGEE.